These 16 T cell receptor beta chains were sequenced from one sample in a study of T cell responses to AZD1222 COVID-19 vaccine. Using immunoSEQ multiplex PCR, the repertoire was profiled, and TCRdb retains in-frame clones only, with some absent. The data hold about 94,000 clones, with less than 85% observed a single time. This specimen consisted of peripheral blood, obtained 28 days after the second AZD1222 dose. The receptor source for this set is an adult who received the AZD1222 COVID-19 vaccine.

The V and J genes are TRBV28 and TRBJ2-1; 7 nucleotides line up with TRBD1. V lost 6 bases, J lost 4 bases, and 12 bases stayed unmatched. This CDR3 is built from 16 residues. Germline CDR1 and CDR2: MDHEN and SYDVKM. The CDR3 DNA reads as TGTGCCAGCAGAACTCTTTCGAGGGGGCAATACAATGAGCAGTTCTTC. Protein product: CASRTLSRGQYNEQFF.

CDR3 residues: CATSRVWRDTQYF. The CDR3, as DNA: TGTGCCACCAGCAGAGTGTGGAGAGATACGCAGTATTTT. The V call is TRBV15, the J call TRBJ2-3, with D uncertain. Germline V gene sequence: CDR1 LNHNV, CDR2 YYDKDF (reference sequence). Trimming stripped 1 base from V and 5 bases from J, with 7 bases between. The CDR3 spans 13 residues.

This chain joins TRBV28 and TRBJ1-5; tentatively, D is TRBD1 (6 bases). Deletions cut 8 bases from V and 3 bases from J, with 14 bases between. Germline V lookup: CDR1 MDHEN, CDR2 SYDVKM. There are 14 residues in the CDR3. CDR3 region: CASERGGDNQPQHF. For the CDR3, the DNA is TGTGCCAGCGAGAGAGGGGGGGACAATCAGCCCCAGCATTTT.

The chain has TRBV30 and TRBJ2-6; a possible D gene is TRBD1 (6 bases). The V end lost 0 bases, the J end lost 0 bases, and 6 bases lay between the germline ends. This CDR3 has 15 residues. CDR1 and CDR2 from the germline V gene are GTSNPN and SVGIG (reference sequence). The CDR3, as DNA: TGTGCCTGGAGTGTAGGGGGCTCTGGGGCCAACGTCCTGACTTTC. Encoded protein: CAWSVGGSGANVLTF.

The gene calls are TRBV12-3 or TRBV12-4 and TRBJ2-7; D unresolved. This CDR3 comprises 12 residues. Trimming stripped 3 bases from V and 4 bases from J, with 7 bases between. Here the CDR3 DNA reads TGTGCCAGCAGTTTCCGGGCATACGAGCAGTACTTC. Its protein is CASSFRAYEQYF.

The chain employs TRBV7-8 and TRBJ1-2; D may be TRBD1 (6 bases). From germline, CDR1 is SGHVS and CDR2 FQNEAQ. The V gene lost 8 bases and the J gene lost 1 base, with 8 bases spanning the gap. CDR3 length equals 12 residues. The CDR3 DNA reads TGTGCCAGCGGACAGATTAACTATGGCTACACCTTC. Its translation is CASGQINYGYTF.

A few counts support this clone. This sequence joins TRBV10-1 and TRBJ2-3; D might be TRBD2 (6 bases). The CDR3 has 14 amino acids. Trimming removed 3 bases from V and 6 bases from J, with 13 bases in between. In germline, CDR1 is WNHNN, CDR2 SYGVQD (reference sequence). The CDR3 spells CASSDGGPRDTQYF. DNA of the CDR3: TGCGCCAGCAGTGACGGAGGGCCAAGGGATACGCAGTATTTT.

This chain joins TRBV12-3 or TRBV12-4 and TRBJ1-2; D is ambiguous. Trimming shortened V by 5 bases and J by 3 bases, and 10 bases separated the two germline ends. This CDR3 is 13 amino acids long. CDR3 amino acids: CASSIEDHYGYTF. The CDR3 DNA reads as TGTGCCAGCAGTATTGAAGACCACTATGGCTACACCTTC.

This clone was seen once. This sequence joins TRBV4-3 and TRBJ2-7; D call uncertain. Germline lookup yields CDR1 LGHNA and CDR2 YSLEER. Trimming removed 2 bases from V and 4 bases from J, with 9 bases in between. The CDR3 runs to 13 residues. The CDR3 DNA reads TGCGCCAGCAGCCAACGGGTTACGTACGAGCAGTACTTC. This sequence encodes CASSQRVTYEQYF.

This clone was picked up a small number of times. V usage is TRBV6-6 and J usage is TRBJ1-4; 8 bases align to TRBD1. V gave up 5 bases and J gave up 2 bases; unmatched junction bases: 13. The CDR3 sequence is 18 residues long. Germline lookup yields CDR1 MNHNY and CDR2 SVGAGI (reference sequence). CDR3 protein: CASSRGMGTGPTNEKLFF. The DNA of the CDR3 is TGTGCCAGCAGTCGGGGGATGGGGACAGGCCCTACTAATGAAAAACTGTTTTTT.

The chain is built from TRBV6-5 and TRBJ2-6; a weak D match, TRBD2 (5 bases). The germline V and J ends were trimmed by 9 bases and 1 base, with 13 bases remaining between them. Germline-derived CDR1 and CDR2 are MNHEY and SVGAGI. There are 15 residues in the CDR3. The CDR3 is CASTVGVSGANVLTF. Here the CDR3 DNA reads TGTGCCAGTACCGTCGGGGTGTCTGGGGCCAACGTCCTGACTTTC.

Here the CDR3 DNA reads TGTGCCAGCAGCCAGGGTGGTCACGAGCAGTACTTC. Residues: CASSQGGHEQYF. The rearrangement links TRBV2 to TRBJ2-7; D is possibly TRBD1 (5 bases). V was pared by 6 bases and J by 5 bases, with 11 bases between. Germline CDR1 SNHLY, CDR2 FYNNEI. This CDR3 contains 12 residues.

This clone has just a few counts. This chain connects TRBV2 to TRBJ2-3; 7 bases line up with TRBD1. Trimming cost V 3 bases and J 4 bases; bases outside gene matches: 7. The CDR3 runs to 15 residues. Germline lookup yields CDR1 SNHLY and CDR2 FYNNEI. CDR3 sequence (DNA): TGTGCCAGCAGTGACGTAGGGGGCAGCGCAGATACGCAGTATTTT. Protein: CASSDVGGSADTQYF.

V gene TRBV29-1 combines with J gene TRBJ1-2; TRBD1 matches 12 bases. This CDR3 is built from 14 residues. J was trimmed by 8 bases and V by 5 bases; bases with no gene match: 9. Germline V CDR1 and CDR2: SQVTM, ANQGSEA. This CDR3 reads CSVTPGQGARGYTF. The CDR3 DNA follows: TGCAGCGTTACGCCGGGACAGGGGGCGAGGGGCTACACCTTC.

This chain joins TRBV2 and TRBJ1-2; D is unresolved. The CDR3 length is 12 residues. The V end lost 4 bases, the J end lost 2 bases, and 5 bases lay between the germline ends. The germline CDR1 and CDR2 sequences are SNHLY and FYNNEI. CDR3 loop: CASSGLNYGYTF. The CDR3 DNA is TGTGCCAGCAGTGGCCTCAACTATGGCTACACCTTC.

This chain joins TRBV3-1 (or the pseudogene TRBV3-2) and TRBJ2-7; D remains ambiguous. Germline values: CDR1 LGHDT, CDR2 YNNKEL (reference sequence). V dropped 5 bases and J dropped 6 bases, with 11 bases sitting between them. The CDR3 is 12 residues long. The CDR3 DNA follows: TGTGCCAGCAGCTTTGATATCGGCGAGCAGTACTTC. Translated: CASSFDIGEQYF.